Following are 15 T cell receptor beta chains from one sample sequenced in a study of identical twins. TCRdb used MiXCR to reprocess the 5' RACE reads, holding one entry per CDR3 protein. The sample includes fewer than 500,000 distinct CDR3 sequences, 14% of them seen just once. The same sample was also used in a study of yellow fever vaccine responses in identical twins.

Sequenced material: CD4+ T cells sorted from blood. Receptors originate from a woman in her late teens or twenties in good health.

The gene calls are TRBV3-1 and TRBJ2-2; D call uncertain. Germline V gives CDR1 LGHDT, CDR2 YNNKEL (reference sequence). CDR3 length equals 13 residues. Trimming removed 1 base at V and 8 bases at J, with 8 bases between. The CDR3 region is CASSQVGQGELFF. CDR3 sequence (DNA): TGTGCCAGCAGCCAAGTTGGCCAGGGGGAGCTGTTTTTT. The whole variable domain, filled in from reference TRBV3-1 and TRBJ2-2, reads DTAVSQTPKYLVTQMGNDKSIKCEQNLGHDTMYWYKQDSKKFLKIMFSYNNKELIINETVPNRFSPKSPDKAHLNLHINSLELGDSAVYFCASSQVGQGELFFGEGSRLTVL.

The chain recombines TRBV5-1 with TRBJ2-1; TRBD2 agrees at 8 bases. Germline V CDR1 and CDR2: SGHRS, YFSETQ. Trimming removed 0 bases from V and 5 bases from J; junction bases left unmatched: 7. This CDR3 has 16 residues. CDR3 region: CASSLDQRGPDNEQFF. The CDR3 DNA reads as TGCGCCAGCAGCTTGGATCAGCGGGGGCCGGACAATGAGCAGTTCTTC.

The rearrangement uses TRBV7-2 and TRBJ1-1; D is unresolved. This CDR3 is built from 15 residues. V lost 8 bases and J 1 base, leaving 17 bases between the germline ends. Germline values: CDR1 SGHTA, CDR2 FQGNSA. CDR3 amino acids: CASLGGPMRNTEAFF. The CDR3 DNA sequence: TGTGCCAGCCTAGGAGGACCCATGAGGAACACTGAAGCTTTCTTT.

The table lists this clonotype with a few counts. The gene calls are TRBV5-1 and TRBJ2-5; no clear D. CDR1 is SGHRS, CDR2 YFSETQ, per germline. CDR3 length: 14 amino acids. Trimming took off 1 base at V and 0 bases at J, with 7 bases between the two ends. CDR3 protein: CASSLSGNQETQYF. The CDR3 coding sequence is TGCGCCAGCAGCTTGAGTGGGAACCAAGAGACCCAGTACTTC.

The sample holds a few counts of this clonotype. This rearrangement joins TRBV18 to TRBJ1-6, with D possibly TRBD1 on 6 matching bases. This CDR3 region has 15 residues. Per the germline V gene, CDR1 is KGHSH and CDR2 is LQKENI. Trimming cost V 4 bases and J 5 bases, with 12 bases left between them. The CDR3, as DNA: TGTGCCAGCTCACTTCCCGGGACAAATAATTCACCCCTCCACTTT. Its protein product is CASSLPGTNNSPLHF.

This clonotype was recorded a few times. J is TRBJ1-6 and V is TRBV2; D ambiguous. Between the trimmed V and J ends, which lost 5 bases and 10 bases, there was a span of 9 bases. The CDR3 runs 12 residues. CDR1 and CDR2 (germline): SNHLY, FYNNEI. The CDR3 region has the DNA TGTGCCAGCAGTCTTCCGATCTCACCCCTCCACTTT. Residues: CASSLPISPLHF.

In this sample, this clonotype turned up a few times. This chain connects TRBV6-6 to TRBJ2-1; no definite D call. CDR1 is MNHNY and CDR2 is SVGAGI in the germline V gene (reference sequence). The ends were cut back, 7 bases at V and 5 bases at J, with 12 bases in the middle. This CDR3 has 13 residues. CDR3: CASTLNTHNEQFF. The DNA of the CDR3 is TGTGCCAGCACTTTGAACACCCACAATGAGCAGTTCTTC.

This chain links TRBV19 with TRBJ2-7; TRBD2 aligns across 8 bases. The CDR3 consists of 13 residues. Germline loops: CDR1 LNHDA, CDR2 SQIVND (reference sequence). V shed 3 bases and J 4 bases; nucleotides not matched to a gene: 2. This CDR3 is CASSMGLEYEQYF. CDR3 nucleotide sequence: TGTGCCAGTAGTATGGGACTAGAATACGAGCAGTACTTC.

The gene calls are TRBV7-9 and TRBJ2-1, with D maybe TRBD1 (5 bases). Germline values: CDR1 SEHNR, CDR2 FQNEAQ (reference sequence). The CDR3 runs 15 residues. V was trimmed by 2 bases and J by 7 bases, leaving 15 bases between them. The CDR3 loop reads CASSLSRVSLNEQFF. The CDR3 DNA follows: TGTGCCAGCAGCTTAAGCAGGGTATCCCTAAATGAGCAGTTCTTC.

This clonotype was detected many times. The chain couples TRBV20-1 to TRBJ2-3; D possibly corresponds to TRBD2 (6 bases). The length of the CDR3 is 15 residues. V lost 6 bases and J 2 bases, leaving 18 bases between the germline ends. Germline V gene data show CDR1 as DFQATT and CDR2 as SNEGSKA (reference sequence). CDR3 nucleotides: TGCAGTGCGGTACTAGCTACGCCGGTCACAGATACGCAGTATTTT. This encodes CSAVLATPVTDTQYF.

This clonotype was detected a few times. The gene calls are TRBV5-4 and TRBJ2-5, with D possibly being TRBD2 (6 bases). Trimming pared 4 bases from V and 3 bases from J, leaving 22 bases between. The CDR3 has 17 amino acids. Germline V gene sequence: CDR1 SGHNT, CDR2 YYREEE (reference sequence). The CDR3 reads CASSNTGVAGREETQYF. Here the CDR3 DNA reads TGTGCCAGCAGCAACACGGGGGTCGCTGGACGAGAAGAGACCCAGTACTTC. Combining the CDR3 with reference TRBV5-4 and TRBJ2-5 gives the whole variable domain ETGVTQSPTHLIKTRGQQVTLRCSSQSGHNTVSWYQQALGQGPQFIFQYYREEENGRGNFPPRFSGLQFPNYSSELNVNALELDDSALYLCASSNTGVAGREETQYFGPGTRLLVL.

The chain uses TRBV20-1 and TRBJ2-7, with a possible D match to TRBD2 (6 bases). Germline V CDR1 and CDR2: DFQATT, SNEGSKA (reference sequence). The CDR3 is 13 amino acids. V shed 5 bases and J shed 3 bases, with 14 bases lying between them. The CDR3 sequence is CSAGTPTIYEQYF. CDR3 coding DNA: TGCAGTGCTGGGACTCCTACTATCTACGAGCAGTACTTC.

This chain uses TRBV5-4 with TRBJ1-1, with 9 bases matching TRBD1. The CDR3 length is 15 residues. With 4 bases clipped from V and 4 bases from J, the junction kept 8 bases outside the gene matches. The germline V gene has CDR1 SGHNT and CDR2 YYREEE (reference sequence). The CDR3 coding sequence is TGTGCCAGCAGCATGGACAGGGGAAGGAGCACTGAAGCTTTCTTT. Translated: CASSMDRGRSTEAFF. Filled out from reference TRBV5-4 and TRBJ1-1, the complete variable domain reads ETGVTQSPTHLIKTRGQQVTLRCSSQSGHNTVSWYQQALGQGPQFIFQYYREEENGRGNFPPRFSGLQFPNYSSELNVNALELDDSALYLCASSMDRGRSTEAFFGQGTRLTVV.

This clonotype was seen at least ten times. V usage is TRBV7-6 and J usage is TRBJ2-3; D ambiguous. The CDR3 runs 12 residues. Germline lookup yields CDR1 SGHVS and CDR2 FNYEAQ. V lost 3 bases, J lost 2 bases, and 3 bases lay in between. CDR3 nucleotides: TGTGCCAGCAGCTTCAACACAGATACGCAGTATTTT. It yields the protein CASSFNTDTQYF.

The gene calls are TRBV6-1 and TRBJ2-5; TRBD1 aligns across 7 bases. Germline trimming cut 3 bases from V and 5 bases from J; bases unmatched to any gene: 3. The CDR3 has 13 amino acids. Germline V gene data show CDR1 as MNHNS and CDR2 as SASEGT. The CDR3 here is CASSEARGETQYF. The CDR3 DNA is TGTGCCAGCAGTGAGGCCAGGGGGGAGACCCAGTACTTC.